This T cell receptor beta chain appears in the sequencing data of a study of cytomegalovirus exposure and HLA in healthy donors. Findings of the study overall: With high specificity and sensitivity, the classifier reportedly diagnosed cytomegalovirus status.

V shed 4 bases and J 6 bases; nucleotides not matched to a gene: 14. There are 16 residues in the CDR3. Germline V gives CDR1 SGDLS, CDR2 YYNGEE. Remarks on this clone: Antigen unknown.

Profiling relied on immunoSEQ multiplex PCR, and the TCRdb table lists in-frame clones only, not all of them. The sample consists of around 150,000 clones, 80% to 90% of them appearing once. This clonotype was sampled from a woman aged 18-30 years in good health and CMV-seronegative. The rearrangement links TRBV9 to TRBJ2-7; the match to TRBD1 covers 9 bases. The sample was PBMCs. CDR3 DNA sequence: TGTGCCAGCAGCTCCCGGGACAGGGTCCCATATGTCGAGCAGTACTTC. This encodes CASSSRDRVPYVEQYF.